The 28 T cell receptor beta chains in this list originate from one sample, sequenced in a study (dated by TCRdb to the mid-2010s). The library was made by 5' RACE. Sequencing used an Illumina HiSeq 2000. TCRdb applied fastp at Q25 and MiXCR to the public reads, then kept only in-frame beta chains. A single entry per CDR3 protein holds the most common genes and DNA from its merged rows. In all, the sample holds 1,000 to 1,500 distinct CDR3 sequences, and 5.5% to 8% of those were seen once. The top ten clonotypes cover 10% to 15% of the sample. Sequencing was carried out using central memory T cells from blood PBMCs. The sample's cell subset or site, from its label and the paper: central memory CD4+ T cells. Receptors were obtained from a male donor with HIV.

By its share, this clonotype is large (0.1 to 1%). The J gene is TRBJ1-2, the V gene TRBV10-3, with D perhaps matching TRBD1 (5 bases). The CDR3 consists of 15 residues. From germline, CDR1 is ENHRY and CDR2 SYGVKD. V lost 0 bases, J lost 7 bases, and 15 bases lay in between. The CDR3 reads CAISESEAGRSGYTF. The CDR3 DNA follows: TGTGCCATCAGTGAGTCGGAGGCAGGGAGGAGTGGCTACACCTTC.

By proportion, this clonotype is medium-sized. This chain connects TRBV4-2 to TRBJ2-1, with 7 bases aligning to TRBD2. Germline CDR1 and CDR2: LGHNA and YNFKEQ. This CDR3 is 16 amino acids long. With V trimmed by 1 base and J by 0 bases, 3 bases remained unmatched. CDR3 in amino acids: CASSQASGASYNEQFF. The CDR3 region has the DNA TGTGCCAGCAGCCAAGCCAGCGGGGCCTCCTACAATGAGCAGTTCTTC.

On this clonotype: This could be a read error, since a much larger clone is one nucleotide away. The chain employs TRBV30 and TRBJ2-7, with D perhaps TRBD1 (5 bases). This CDR3 comprises 13 residues. V shed 1 base and J shed 4 bases, with 11 bases lying between them. The germline V gene encodes CDR1 GTSNPN and CDR2 SVGIG (reference sequence). The DNA of the CDR3 is TGTGCCTGGAGTGGTCAGGGCTGGTACGAGCAGTACTTC. Its translation: CAWSGQGWYEQYF.

Judged by abundance, this clonotype is medium-sized. This chain links TRBV2 with TRBJ1-2; weak D call: TRBD1 (6 bases). Trimming took 6 bases from V and 5 from J, leaving 16 bases between them. From germline, CDR1 is SNHLY and CDR2 FYNNEI. The CDR3 consists of 14 residues. The CDR3 coding sequence is TGTGCCAGCAGGGGCCTTGGGGGGCAATATGGCTACACCTTC. It codes for CASRGLGGQYGYTF.

This clonotype is large. The chain has TRBV10-3 and TRBJ1-5, with unresolved D. V was shortened by 3 bases and J by 4 bases, with 4 bases between the two germline ends. The CDR3 totals 12 residues. CDR1 and CDR2 (germline): ENHRY, SYGVKD. CDR3 residues: CAISDNNQPQHF. The CDR3 region has the DNA TGTGCCATCAGTGATAATAATCAGCCCCAGCATTTT.

Within the sample, this clonotype is medium-sized. V and J are TRBV28 and TRBJ2-7; TRBD2 matches at 7 bases. Germline trimming cut 4 bases from V and 7 bases from J; bases unmatched to any gene: 13. Germline V gene data show CDR1 as MDHEN and CDR2 as SYDVKM. The length of the CDR3 is 15 residues. The CDR3 coding sequence is TGTGCCAGCAGTTCACCGGGGAGGGGTCGGGTGGAGCAGTACTTC. This codes for CASSSPGRGRVEQYF.

This clonotype rates as medium-sized. The rearrangement uses TRBV15 and TRBJ2-3; a possible D gene is TRBD2 (6 bases). Germline values: CDR1 LNHNV, CDR2 YYDKDF (reference sequence). V was trimmed by 5 bases and J by 1 base, leaving 10 bases between them. The CDR3 has 14 residues. CDR3 loop: CATSEGGGTDTQYF. As DNA, the CDR3 is TGTGCCACCAGCGAGGGAGGTGGCACAGATACGCAGTATTTT. Combining the CDR3 with reference TRBV15 and TRBJ2-3 gives the whole variable domain DAMVIQNPRYQVTQFGKPVTLSCSQTLNHNVMYWYQQKSSQAPKLLFHYYDKDFNNEADTPDNFQSRRPNTSFCFLDIRSPGLGDTAMYLCATSEGGGTDTQYFGPGTRLTVL.

This clonotype qualifies as large. The chain employs TRBV4-3 and TRBJ1-5; 9 positions match TRBD1. This CDR3 has 15 amino acids. Germline CDR1 and CDR2: LGHNA and YSLEER. The V gene end was trimmed by 4 bases and the J gene end by 5 bases; junction bases not matched to a gene: 6. The DNA of the CDR3 is TGCGCCAGCAGCCGTAACAGGGGGCGCGATCAGCCCCAGCATTTT. Translating gives CASSRNRGRDQPQHF.

In this sample, this clonotype turned up a few times. The rearrangement links TRBV15 to TRBJ1-2, with D perhaps TRBD1 (6 bases). Germline assignment: CDR1 LNHNV and CDR2 YYDKDF (reference sequence). The CDR3 is 15 amino acids. The ends were cut back, 11 bases at V and 5 bases at J, with 24 bases in the middle. CDR3 sequence: CAFRPSWGGGYGYTF. The CDR3 bases are TGTGCCTTCCGCCCCAGTTGGGGGGGCGGATATGGCTACACCTTC.

In its sample, this clonotype is large (0.1 to 1%). This sequence joins TRBV24-1 and TRBJ2-1, with 8 positions matching TRBD1. Trimming cost V 4 bases and J 7 bases; bases outside gene matches: 8. Germline V CDR1 and CDR2: KGHDR, SFDVKD. This CDR3 contains 15 residues. CDR3: CATSDRTGPENEQFF. The CDR3 region has the DNA TGTGCCACCAGTGACAGGACAGGGCCGGAGAATGAGCAGTTCTTC.

The V and J genes are TRBV29-1 and TRBJ2-7; 8 bases agree with TRBD2. This CDR3 region has 13 residues. V lost 6 bases, J lost 2 bases, and 6 bases stayed unmatched. Germline V CDR1 and CDR2: SQVTM, ANQGSEA. The CDR3 is CSVTGGGAYEQYF. The CDR3 DNA reads as TGCAGCGTCACGGGGGGGGGGGCCTACGAGCAGTACTTC.

By its share, this clonotype is medium-sized. The V and J genes are TRBV15 and TRBJ2-1; 10 bases align to TRBD2. The V gene end was trimmed by 3 bases and the J gene end by 0 bases; junction bases not matched to a gene: 8. CDR1 is LNHNV, CDR2 YYDKDF, per germline (reference sequence). This CDR3 spans 18 amino acids. CDR3 DNA: TGTGCCACCAGCAGGGCTGCTAGCGGGGGTAGCTCCTACAATGAGCAGTTCTTC. Protein product: CATSRAASGGSSYNEQFF.

The chain uses TRBV30 and TRBJ1-2; 7 nucleotides match TRBD1. CDR1 is GTSNPN, CDR2 SVGIG, per germline (reference sequence). V dropped 2 bases and J dropped 7; count of bases not matched to a gene: 7. The CDR3 is 13 amino acids. Here the CDR3 DNA reads TGTGCCTGGAGTACTTTCAACAGGGGTGGCTACACCTTC. This translates into CAWSTFNRGGYTF.

In this sample, this clonotype is medium-sized. V gene TRBV15 combines with J gene TRBJ2-1, with 9 positions matching TRBD1. Germline lookup yields CDR1 LNHNV and CDR2 YYDKDF (reference sequence). V trimming: 3 bases; J trimming: 3 bases; junction bases outside the gene matches: 6. There are 16 residues in the CDR3. The CDR3 is CATSRGGQGFYNEQFF. CDR3 bases: TGTGCCACCAGCAGGGGCGGACAGGGGTTCTACAATGAGCAGTTCTTC.

This clonotype qualifies as medium-sized. V gene TRBV28 combines with J gene TRBJ1-6, with TRBD1 matching 10 bases. The CDR3 extends over 14 amino acids. Looked up from germline, CDR1 is MDHEN and CDR2 is SYDVKM. The ends lost 11 bases at V and 7 bases at J; junction bases unmatched: 8. The CDR3 DNA is TGTGCCGCCGCGTGGGGACAGGGGAATTCACCCCTCCACTTT. As protein: CAAAWGQGNSPLHF.

By its share, this clonotype is medium-sized (0.01 to 0.1%). The V call is TRBV6-5, the J call TRBJ1-3, with D perhaps matching TRBD1 (5 bases). The germline gives CDR1 MNHEY, CDR2 SVGAGI. This CDR3 region has 15 residues. The V gene lost 0 bases and the J gene lost 6 bases, with 12 bases spanning the gap. The CDR3 DNA sequence: TGTGCCAGCAGTTACTCCCGGTTAGGGGTAAACACCATATATTTT. The encoded protein is CASSYSRLGVNTIYF.

By share, this clonotype ranks as large. V is TRBV5-6 and J is TRBJ1-3, with TRBD1 as a possible D gene (5 bases). Germline CDR1 reads SGHDT; CDR2 reads YYEEEE. CDR3 length equals 17 residues. Trimming stripped 5 bases from V and 2 bases from J, with 20 bases between. CDR3 in amino acids: CASRSGLRQSPGNTIYF. The CDR3 DNA reads TGTGCCAGCAGGTCTGGGCTGAGACAGTCTCCTGGAAACACCATATATTTT.

This clonotype was seen a handful of times. The chain links TRBV30 to TRBJ1-1; D unresolved. V gave up 5 bases and J gave up 3 bases, with 13 bases separating them. Per the germline V gene, CDR1 is GTSNPN and CDR2 is SVGIG (reference sequence). This CDR3 is built from 13 residues. The CDR3 coding sequence is TGTGCCTGGTCAAGAGGTGGGGACACTGAAGCTTTCTTT. It codes for CAWSRGGDTEAFF.

The sample holds a few counts of this clonotype. The chain combines TRBV6-5 with TRBJ2-7, with D unclear. Deletions cut 7 bases from V and 13 bases from J, with 17 bases between. Germline CDR1 is MNHEY and CDR2 is SVGAGI. There are 11 residues in the CDR3. CDR3 loop: CASITPSKLYF. The CDR3 DNA follows: TGTGCCAGCATTACTCCGTCTAAGCTTTACTTC.

This clonotype is medium-sized (0.01 to 0.1%) within its sample. The genes are TRBV6-1 and TRBJ2-7; D is tentatively TRBD1 or TRBD2 (5 bases each). This CDR3 has 13 amino acids. V lost 7 bases and J 4 bases, leaving 14 bases between the germline ends. Per germline, CDR1 MNHNS and CDR2 SASEGT. The CDR3 loop is CASKRGRIYEQYF. In DNA form, the CDR3 reads TGTGCCAGCAAGAGGGGCCGGATTTACGAGCAGTACTTC.

This clonotype was seen a few times. The chain joins TRBV30 to TRBJ2-5; D is unresolved. V lost 2 bases to trimming and J lost 5 bases, with 6 bases between them. This CDR3 has 11 residues. The germline gives CDR1 GTSNPN, CDR2 SVGIG (reference sequence). CDR3 residues: CAWSRTETQYF. The CDR3 DNA follows: TGTGCCTGGAGTCGTACGGAGACCCAGTACTTC.

This clonotype rates as large (0.1 to 1%). This rearrangement joins TRBV4-2 to TRBJ1-3, with unresolved D. Germline V gives CDR1 LGHNA, CDR2 YNFKEQ. V was clipped by 0 bases and J by 1 base, with 7 bases between them. This CDR3 contains 15 residues. CDR3 sequence reads: CASSQDSNSGNTIYF. The CDR3 coding sequence is TGTGCCAGCAGCCAAGATTCAAATTCTGGAAACACCATATATTTT.

This clonotype is large by share. The V call is TRBV12-3 or TRBV12-4, the J call TRBJ2-3; weak D call: TRBD2 (5 bases). The CDR3 runs to 11 residues. The V and J ends lost 6 bases and 7 bases respectively, with 8 bases between them. The CDR3 region is CASRGVNTQYF. CDR3 bases: TGTGCCAGCAGGGGAGTGAATACGCAGTATTTT.

This clonotype appeared a few times. The V and J genes are TRBV7-2 and TRBJ2-7; D gene ambiguous. Trimming removed 0 bases from V and 2 bases from J, with 8 bases in between. This CDR3 has 14 amino acids. Germline V gives CDR1 SGHTA, CDR2 FQGNSA. CDR3 sequence reads: CASSLAGEPYEQYF. The CDR3 bases are TGTGCCAGCAGCTTAGCAGGCGAGCCCTACGAGCAGTACTTC.

In its sample, this clonotype ranks as large. The V call is TRBV7-9, the J call TRBJ2-1, with no clear D. CDR1 and CDR2 (germline): SEHNR, FQNEAQ (reference sequence). Trimming pared 5 bases from V and 11 bases from J, leaving 13 bases between. This CDR3 spans 12 amino acids. This CDR3 reads CASSAPGPKQFF. DNA for the CDR3: TGTGCCAGCAGCGCCCCCGGCCCAAAGCAGTTCTTC.

This clonotype is deemed medium-sized. The chain is built from TRBV6-5 and TRBJ1-3, with TRBD1 as a possible D gene (5 bases). The CDR3 runs 16 residues. The V end was cut by 0 bases, the J end by 2 bases, with 11 bases between. Germline assignment: CDR1 MNHEY and CDR2 SVGAGI. The CDR3 nucleotides are TGTGCCAGCAGTTACTCGAGCTGGGGGGCTGGAAACACCATATATTTT. Protein sequence: CASSYSSWGAGNTIYF.

In this sample, this clonotype turned up a few times. The rearrangement links TRBV6-2 or TRBV6-3 to TRBJ1-6; D possibly corresponds to TRBD1 (5 bases). Trimming stripped 0 bases from V and 11 bases from J, with 14 bases between. This CDR3 contains 15 residues. Per the germline V gene, CDR1 is MNHEY and CDR2 is SVGEGT. The CDR3 coding sequence is TGTGCCAGCAGTTACTCAGCAGGGCTGCGGGCACCCCTCCACTTT. Protein product: CASSYSAGLRAPLHF.

This clonotype is categorized as medium-sized (0.01 to 0.1%). This chain joins TRBV30 and TRBJ1-5, with D uncertain. Trimming removed 3 bases at V and 3 bases at J, with 6 bases between. Germline lookup yields CDR1 GTSNPN and CDR2 SVGIG (reference sequence). This CDR3 comprises 12 residues. The CDR3 sequence is CAWSRLNQPQHF. The CDR3 region has the DNA TGTGCCTGGAGCCGCCTCAATCAGCCCCAGCATTTT.